These T cell receptor beta chains were read from a single sample in a study of T cell repertoires in cytomegalovirus infection. TCRdb passed the reads through MiXCR, listing each CDR3 protein once. The repertoire includes roughly 150,000 distinct CDR3 sequences, roughly a quarter of them detected once, and approximately 11% sits in the top ten. Sequencing was performed on PBMCs. All receptors come from a human donor in good health (CMV status not recorded). Some clones in this sample may be carry-over from other donors' samples. CDR3s include the opening cysteine and the closing phenylalanine or tryptophan. Each record gives: J gene, V gene, D gene, clone size, CDR3 protein, CDR3 DNA. D genes are given only for firm matches. Rows give clone size only sometimes, using once, few, many, or a class for an expanded clone.

>TRBJ1-4|TRBV20-1|.|.
CSARRDPMEKLFF
TGCAGTGCTCGAAGGGACCCAATGGAAAAACTGTTTTTT
>TRBJ1-3|TRBV6-4|.|many
CASSDWDPGGSGNTIYF
TGTGCCAGCAGTGACTGGGACCCCGGGGGCTCTGGAAACACCATATATTTT
>TRBJ2-1|TRBV11-2|TRBD2|few
CASRQRSGTSGGAYNEQFF
TGTGCCAGCAGACAGAGGTCCGGGACTAGCGGGGGGGCCTACAATGAGCAGTTCTTC
>TRBJ2-1|TRBV24-1|TRBD2|few
CATSGRSGRAYNEQFF
TGTGCCACCAGTGGGCGTAGCGGGAGGGCCTACAATGAGCAGTTCTTC
>TRBJ1-1|TRBV19|.|.
CASSIRSDSANTEAFF
TGTGCCAGTAGTATTAGGTCGGACAGCGCGAACACTGAAGCTTTCTTT
>TRBJ2-7|TRBV7-8|TRBD2|.
CASSPLGSGRGEQYF
TGTGCCAGCAGCCCCCTTGGTAGCGGGAGGGGCGAGCAGTACTTC
>TRBJ2-3|TRBV28|TRBD2|few
CASSLAGARTDTQYF
TGTGCCAGCAGCCTAGCGGGAGCCCGCACAGATACGCAGTATTTT
>TRBJ2-2|TRBV6-2/TRBV6-3|TRBD2|few
CASSLGGYAGELFF
TGTGCCAGCAGCCTCGGGGGGTACGCAGGGGAGCTGTTTTTT
>TRBJ1-1|TRBV6-5|.|few
CASSPNLNRAPNTEAFF
TGTGCCAGCAGTCCGAATCTGAACAGGGCCCCGAACACTGAAGCTTTCTTT
>TRBJ2-3|TRBV29-1|TRBD1|many
CSVEDDRGSTDTQYF
TGCAGCGTTGAAGACGACAGGGGCAGCACAGATACGCAGTATTTT
>TRBJ1-6|TRBV7-2|.|many
CASSLGSPRLNSPLHF
TGTGCCAGCAGCTTAGGGTCGCCGCGGCTAAATTCACCCCTCCACTTT
>TRBJ2-1|TRBV14|TRBD2|few
CASSPTLAGRYNEQFF
TGTGCCAGCAGCCCCACACTAGCGGGGCGGTACAATGAGCAGTTCTTC
>TRBJ2-3|TRBV6-2/TRBV6-3|TRBD2|few
CASSTPAGVPGTDTQYF
TGTGCCAGCAGTACCCCCGCGGGGGTCCCTGGCACAGATACGCAGTATTTT
>TRBJ2-3|TRBV29-1|.|.
CSVTQGTDTQYF
TGCAGCGTTACACAGGGCACAGATACGCAGTATTTT
>TRBJ2-7|TRBV6-5|.|.
CASSYSRIPNEQYF
TGTGCCAGCAGTTACTCCAGGATCCCCAACGAGCAGTACTTC
>TRBJ2-3|TRBV6-2/TRBV6-3|.|few
CASSPGLTLRTDTQYF
TGTGCCAGCAGTCCGGGATTGACTCTCCGCACAGATACGCAGTATTTT
>TRBJ2-1|TRBV24-1|.|few
CATSDHRDPYNEQFF
TGTGCCACCAGTGATCACCGGGACCCCTACAATGAGCAGTTCTTC
>TRBJ2-3|TRBV20-1|TRBD2|.
CSATGGDVDTQYF
TGCAGTGCTACCGGGGGGGATGTAGATACGCAGTATTTT
>TRBJ2-7|TRBV7-2|.|many
CASSFTSYEQYF
TGTGCCAGCAGCTTCACTAGCTACGAGCAGTACTTC
>TRBJ1-4|TRBV19|TRBD1|.
CASSPGQVRPNEKLFF
TGTGCCAGTAGTCCCGGACAGGTCCGGCCTAATGAAAAACTGTTTTTT
>TRBJ1-1|TRBV6-1|.|few
CASSYGFMNTEAFF
TGTGCCAGCAGTTATGGCTTCATGAACACTGAAGCTTTCTTT
>TRBJ1-1|TRBV6-5|.|few
CASSSSGLVNTEAFF
TGTGCCAGCAGTTCCTCTGGGCTGGTGAACACTGAAGCTTTCTTT
>TRBJ2-3|TRBV20-1|.|few
CSARDMREQADTQYF
TGCAGTGCTAGAGATATGCGGGAACAGGCAGATACGCAGTATTTT
>TRBJ2-2|TRBV29-1|TRBD1|many
CSVHTARQGANTGELFF
TGCAGCGTCCACACCGCTCGACAGGGAGCGAACACCGGGGAGCTGTTTTTT
>TRBJ1-5|TRBV28|TRBD1|few
CASSLSGQGFGGNQPQHF
TGTGCCAGCAGTTTATCGGGACAGGGATTTGGAGGCAATCAGCCCCAGCATTTT
>TRBJ2-7|TRBV7-2|TRBD2|many
CASSRVLAGIYYEQYF
TGTGCCAGCAGCCGAGTTCTAGCGGGGATATACTACGAGCAGTACTTC
>TRBJ2-5|TRBV28|.|many
CASSLRPGRGPETQYF
TGTGCCAGCAGTTTACGGCCTGGCAGGGGTCCTGAGACCCAGTACTTC
>TRBJ2-1|TRBV6-5|.|.
CASSYGTGNNEQFF
TGTGCCAGCAGTTACGGGACTGGAAACAATGAGCAGTTCTTC
>TRBJ2-7|TRBV23-1|.|few
CASSQGGPEPHYEQYF
TGCGCCAGCAGTCAAGGAGGGCCCGAACCTCACTACGAGCAGTACTTC
>TRBJ2-5|TRBV7-2|.|many
CASSSWGSLVKETQYF
TGTGCCAGCAGCTCTTGGGGGAGTCTCGTCAAAGAGACCCAGTACTTC
>TRBJ2-1|TRBV29-1|.|.
CSGGGQSYNEQFF
TGCAGCGGCGGGGGACAAAGCTACAATGAGCAGTTCTTC
>TRBJ2-7|TRBV6-2/TRBV6-3|TRBD2|many
CASTTSGTTSTYEQYF
TGTGCCAGCACAACGTCCGGGACTACCAGCACCTACGAGCAGTACTTC
>TRBJ2-1|TRBV20-1|TRBD2|many
CSGRLADYNEQFF
TGCAGTGGGCGGCTAGCGGACTACAATGAGCAGTTCTTC
>TRBJ2-7|TRBV4-3|.|many
CASSQEFGTYEQYF
TGCGCCAGCAGCCAAGAATTCGGGACCTACGAGCAGTACTTC
>TRBJ1-2|TRBV28|TRBD1|few
CASSSDRSNYGYTF
TGTGCCAGCAGTTCGGACAGGTCTAACTATGGCTACACCTTC
>TRBJ1-1|TRBV5-6|.|.
CASSLPDGTEAFF
TGTGCCAGCAGCTTGCCCGACGGCACTGAAGCTTTCTTT
>TRBJ2-7|TRBV28|TRBD1|few
CASWASGQGEYEQYF
TGTGCCAGCTGGGCGTCGGGACAGGGGGAGTACGAGCAGTACTTC
>TRBJ1-2|TRBV7-2|.|few
CASSLDRIYGYTF
TGTGCCAGCAGCCTGGACAGAATCTATGGCTACACCTTC
>TRBJ2-3|TRBV25-1|TRBD2|few
CASSENRLATSTDTQYF
TGTGCCAGCAGTGAAAACCGACTAGCCACTAGCACAGATACGCAGTATTTT
>TRBJ2-1|TRBV6-1|.|.
CASIPTGRSYNEQFF
TGTGCCAGCATCCCCACCGGTCGCTCCTACAATGAGCAGTTCTTC
>TRBJ1-2|TRBV20-1|TRBD1|.
CSATGQGFNYGYTF
TGCAGTGCTACAGGACAGGGGTTTAACTATGGCTACACCTTC
>TRBJ2-5|TRBV2|TRBD2|.
CASSVPSGRGGYQETQYF
TGTGCCAGCAGCGTTCCTAGCGGGAGAGGAGGGTACCAAGAGACCCAGTACTTC
>TRBJ2-3|TRBV27|.|few
CASSRGHTITDTQYF
TGTGCCAGCAGCCGAGGACACACGATCACAGATACGCAGTATTTT
>TRBJ2-2|TRBV7-2|.|few
CASSPWGTSNTGELFF
TGTGCCAGCAGCCCATGGGGTACTTCGAACACCGGGGAGCTGTTTTTT
>TRBJ1-6|TRBV12-3/TRBV12-4|.|many
CASSSRGSPLHF
TGTGCCAGCAGTTCCAGGGGATCACCCCTCCACTTT